This T cell receptor (beta chain) was captured by sequencing in a study of cytomegalovirus exposure and HLA in healthy donors. This clone was seen just once. Assay: immunoSEQ multiplex PCR; the TCRdb copy retains only in-frame clones and omits some. The sample has some 270,000 clones, 86% seen once. Sequencing input: PBMCs. The clonotype was recovered from a woman under 30 in good health and CMV-seronegative.

The CDR3 sequence: CASGPQGIRELFF. The CDR3 DNA is TGTGCTAGTGGTCCACAGGGGATCCGGGAGCTGTTTTTT. The rearrangement joins TRBV12-5 to TRBJ2-2; 7 bases line up with TRBD1. The CDR3 covers 13 residues. CDR1 LGHNT and CDR2 FRNRAP come from the germline V gene. J gave up 9 bases and V 5 bases, and 6 bases lay outside the gene matches.